This T cell receptor beta chain is from a study of human T cells and chemical hapten exposure. Study information: 2% DPC was applied to about 2 cm by about 2 cm of upper inner arm skin for sensitization. Patch tests put 0.01% DPC on the upper back, and the results were checked at 6 days.

What the library attached to individual cDNA molecules were unique molecular identifiers. Each CDR3 protein is one row after TCRdb ran MiXCR on the RACE reads. The data contain 84,000 or so distinct CDR3 sequences, roughly 10% of them singletons. At least ten counts were recorded for this clonotype. The V gene end was trimmed by 5 bases and the J gene end by 2 bases; junction bases not matched to a gene: 11. CDR1 MDHEN and CDR2 SYDVKM come from the germline V gene. The CDR3 has 17 amino acids. Sample time point: patch test 1, 2 weeks after DPC sensitization. As to treatment: therapeutic diphenylcyclopropenone sensitization with weekly scalp DPC.

Sequenced here: whole blood, sampled in connection with sensitization to the hapten diphenylcyclopropenone (DPC). The receptor was isolated from a man in his forties with alopecia areata. Some clones in this sample may be carry-over from other donors' samples. The chain recombines TRBV28 with TRBJ1-5; 8 bases are a match to TRBD1. The chain's CDR3 is CASSPHPTGAGNQPQHF. CDR3 bases: TGTGCCAGCAGTCCCCATCCGACAGGGGCGGGCAATCAGCCCCAGCATTTT.